This T cell receptor beta chain is from a study of response to subunit inactivated influenza vaccine (dated by TCRdb to 2016 to 2019). About the full investigation: To follow how T cells responded to a trivalent subunit inactivated influenza vaccine, the researchers relied on deep quantitative profiling of the T cell receptor repertoire.

Results the study describes overall, beyond this receptor: The authors suggested that each seasonal influenza vaccination may recruit only a limited number of new T cells.

The library was produced with RT-PCR. This sample was sequenced with an Illumina HiSeq 2500. Using fastp trimming at Q25 and MiXCR clonotype assembly, TCRdb reanalyzed the public sequencing data and kept in-frame beta chains. Every CDR3 protein is listed once, alongside the most common genes and DNA of its rows. In all, the sample holds some 640,000 distinct CDR3 sequences, and 11% to 15% of those were seen once. Of the sample, around 6.5% falls within the top ten clones. Trimmed from V: 2 bases; trimmed from J: 1 base; junction bases lacking a gene match: 6. CDR1 and CDR2, looked up from the germline V gene (reference sequence), are LGHDT and YNNKEL. The CDR3 measures 17 amino acids from cysteine to phenylalanine. The entry retains the CDR3 DNA only, 51 bases that are in frame from base 1. Concerning this clonotype: No cognate antigen has been identified for it. No per-base quality is available; no much larger clone lies one base away.

This sequence originates from a man in his fifties who received an inactivated influenza vaccine. Donor details come from another sample of the same person, matched by shared clones. The sample in question was PBMCs from blood, obtained roughly 2 weeks before vaccination. The rearranged segments are TRBV3-1 and TRBJ2-3; TRBD2 agrees with 10 junctional bases. Here the CDR3 is given as CASSQPAGTSGTDTQYF. The sequenced DNA: TGTGCCAGCAGCCAACCCGCAGGGACTAGCGGCACAGATACGCAGTATTTT.